The present T cell receptor beta chain was sequenced within a study of type 1 and type 2 diabetes patients (dated by TCRdb to the mid-2010s). Context from the whole study: Some 10 type 1 diabetes patients, four type 2 diabetes patients and about 6 nondiabetic controls, all recruited in China, made up the cohort. Type 2 diabetes patients served as a disease comparison group for the type 1 diabetes patients. In the study, high-throughput sequencing was used to profile TCRbeta repertoires so that type 1 diabetes, type 2 diabetes and nondiabetic individuals could be compared. The whole study generated about 18 million paired-end reads. Comparing approximately 19-cycle and approximately 23-cycle amplification showed similar V gene usage, suggesting similar primer efficiencies and random PCR bias. Across the study, CD4+ and CD8+ T cells were positively selected from PBMCs using CD4 or CD8 MicroBeads on MACS columns. Sequencing of the TCRbeta libraries was paired-end and was performed on Illumina HiSeq 2000 or MiSeq instruments. Results the study describes overall, beyond this receptor: Type 2 diabetes repertoires showed high diversity, significantly greater than type 1 diabetes repertoires in both CD4+ and CD8+ T cells. Type 2 diabetes patients had few highly-expanded CD4+ clones, median one, accounting for a median approximately 3.8% of reads. The study groups were not matched for age and gender, which could bias interpretation. V and J gene usage patterns of type 2 diabetes and control samples were highly correlated, averaging about 0.97 between samples. Only a limited number of T2D and control samples were sequenced, so some T1D-only HECs might also appear in more T2D or control samples.

Instrument used: Illumina MiSeq. TCRbeta CDR3 amplification used genomic DNA from the sorted T cell subsets as template. The TCRbeta CDR3 region was amplified by multiplex PCR using 30 forward and 13 reverse primers. After the PCR products were purified with AMPure XP beads, a second PCR of around 27 cycles was run to add indices and adaptors. Before sequencing, the libraries were purified from gel with the QIAquick Gel Extraction Kit. The source study handled its data this way. FLASH was used to merge the paired-end reads, and IgBLAST was used to align the reads to IMGT V, D and J germline references. Reads with below 70% alignment identity to germline references were discarded, leaving 11,114,426 reads study-wide. Following IMGT definitions, CDR3 boundaries, reading frame and productivity were assigned. A highly-expanded clone was defined as any clone making up 1% or more of reads, and normalized Shannon entropy served as the measure of diversity. Group differences in Shannon entropy were tested with unpaired two-tailed t-tests. TCRdb trimmed the raw reads at Q25, called clones with MiXCR and kept productive beta chains. Rows with one shared CDR3 protein collapse into an entry with the most common genes and DNA. TCRdb's processing, not the study's, gives the V and J calls here. This sample lists 250,000 or so distinct CDR3 sequences; approximately 45% were detected once. Roughly 13% of the sample is held by the ten biggest clonotypes.

Every diabetic patient fulfilled standard classification criteria for type 1 or type 2 diabetes, and glucose and C-peptide were evaluated using WHO-recommended methods. Donors were excluded if they had other autoimmune diseases or infections within the previous four weeks. Roughly 10 milliliters of peripheral blood were collected from each participant. LymphoPrep density separation was used to isolate PBMCs. As regards this clonotype: This receptor's antigen is unknown. No base-level quality is on record; no much larger clone is a single base apart.

Trimming costs V 0 bases and J 6 bases, and their ends lie 17 bases apart. Per the germline V gene (reference sequence), GTSNPN is the CDR1 and SVGIG is the CDR2. The CDR3 holds 15 amino acids from the cysteine to the phenylalanine. The kept DNA is CDR3 alone, 45 bases in frame from the first base. Sequencing input: peripheral blood mononuclear cells (PBMCs). The receptor's source is a man younger than 30 with type 2 diabetes. Recombination joined TRBV30 with TRBJ1-2; TRBD1 is perhaps the D gene, given 6 matching bases. The CDR3 protein sequence reads: CAWSVFLGGRDGYTF. The DNA is TGTGCCTGGAGTGTTTTCTTGGGGGGCAGGGATGGCTACACCTTC.